The 32 T cell receptor beta chains listed next were all sequenced from one sample in a study of metastatic and nonmetastatic thyroid tumors. Thyroid surgery had not been preceded by any treatment in any patient. Via MiXCR, TCRdb re-called the PCR reads. This table holds about 24,000 clones, 20% to 25% found once. The sequenced material came from blood. These receptors were collected from a male donor with papillary thyroid cancer or a benign thyroid nodule (not recorded which). Some clones in this sample may be carry-over from other donors' samples.

This clone was detected a few times. The chain carries TRBV6-1 and TRBJ1-2, with D uncertain. The germline V gene encodes CDR1 MNHNS and CDR2 SASEGT. V lost 5 bases and J lost 5, with 6 bases in between. The CDR3 loop spans 11 amino acids. CDR3 loop: CASSQEYGYTF. Written as DNA, the CDR3 is TGTGCCAGCAGTCAAGAATATGGCTACACCTTC.

This clone was counted at least ten times. This chain connects TRBV7-9 to TRBJ1-1, with TRBD1 identical over 7 bases. CDR1 is SEHNR and CDR2 is FQNEAQ in the germline V gene (reference sequence). Losses at the gene ends were 2 bases for V and 8 bases for J; bases not matched to a gene: 5. The length of the CDR3 is 13 residues. CDR3 sequence (DNA): TGTGCCAGCAGCTTAAGGGGGCAATCAGAAGCTTTCTTT. This gives the protein CASSLRGQSEAFF.

Notes on this clone: A read error is possible here, since a much larger clone lies one base away. The same CDR3 is also encoded by other DNA sequences in this sample. The rearrangement uses TRBV5-4 and TRBJ1-4; D possibly corresponds to TRBD1 (5 bases). This CDR3 has 15 amino acids. Germline V gene sequence: CDR1 SGHNT, CDR2 YYREEE (reference sequence). The CDR3 here is CASSHGGQKAEKLFF. CDR3 nucleotides: TGTGCCAGCAGCCACGGAGGACAAAAGGCTGAAAAACTATTTTTT.

The chain carries TRBV5-6 and TRBJ1-2; weak D call: TRBD1 (5 bases). Germline-derived CDR1 and CDR2 are SGHDT and YYEEEE. CDR3 size: 13 residues. V lost 0 bases and J lost 4, with 7 bases in between. The CDR3 spells CASSLGGVYGYTF. The DNA for the CDR3 is TGTGCCAGCAGCTTGGGGGGCGTCTATGGCTACACCTTC.

This clone has ten or more counts. J is TRBJ2-5 and V is TRBV5-5; D is ambiguous. Trimming pared 2 bases from V and 4 bases from J, leaving 9 bases between. This CDR3 contains 13 residues. Germline V CDR1 and CDR2: SGHKS, YYEKEE (reference sequence). CDR3: CASSFTSRETQYF. For the CDR3, the DNA is TGTGCCAGCAGCTTTACTTCCCGAGAGACCCAGTACTTC.

In this sample, this clone turned up a few times. The V and J genes are TRBV28 and TRBJ1-2; no reliable D call. CDR3 length: 12 residues. Trimming took 7 bases from V and 4 from J, leaving 10 bases between them. CDR1 MDHEN and CDR2 SYDVKM come from the germline V gene. The DNA for the CDR3 is TGTGCCAGCACCGCCCCACCCTATGGCTACACCTTC. Encoded protein: CASTAPPYGYTF.

Turning to this clone: Being one base from a much bigger clone, this may be a read error. The chain has TRBV9 and TRBJ2-1, with 9 bases matching TRBD2. CDR3 length: 14 residues. Germline V CDR1 and CDR2: SGDLS, YYNGEE. As DNA, the CDR3 is TGTTCCAGCAGCGTAGCGGGAGTCTACAATGAGCAGTTCTTC. Translated, it gives CSSSVAGVYNEQFF.

Concerning this clone: It is unclear where the CDR3 begins or ends on the DNA, so no DNA is shown, and the CDR3 is as TCRdb lists it. The chain couples TRBV7-5 to TRBJ2-1; the table's D call, TRBD2, was not checked against the DNA. TRBV7-5 is flagged as a pseudogene. The CDR3 has 19 amino acids, counting both end residues. CDR3 sequence reads: CISVPAAPLASYSYNEQFF.

This clone was detected ten times or more. The J gene is TRBJ2-2, the V gene TRBV5-1; 11 positions match TRBD2. CDR3 length equals 16 residues. V lost 2 bases and J lost 1; bases outside the gene matches: 1. In germline, CDR1 is SGHRS, CDR2 YFSETQ. The CDR3, as DNA: TGCGCCAGCAGCTTCGGGACTAGCGGGAACACCGGGGAGCTGTTTTTT. Its translation is CASSFGTSGNTGELFF.

The V gene is TRBV30, the J gene TRBJ2-7; 7 bases align to TRBD1. Germline trimming cut 2 bases from V and 6 bases from J; bases unmatched to any gene: 7. Germline V gene sequence: CDR1 GTSNPN, CDR2 SVGIG (reference sequence). CDR3 length: 13 residues. The chain's CDR3 is CAWSRTGVGEQYF. CDR3 sequence (DNA): TGTGCCTGGAGTAGAACAGGGGTGGGCGAGCAGTACTTC. The variable domain in full, completed from reference TRBV30 and TRBJ2-7, reads SQTIHQWPATLVQPVGSPLSLECTVEGTSNPNLYWYRQAAGRGLQLLFYSVGIGQISSEVPQNLSASRPQDRQFILSSKKLLLSDSGFYLCAWSRTGVGEQYFGPGTRLTVT.

This clone has a handful of counts. At one end the junction does not follow the germline gene, possibly because of a read error. The V gene is TRBV6-1, the J gene TRBJ2-6; D assignment may be TRBD1 or TRBD2 (5 bases each). Germline loops: CDR1 MNHNS, CDR2 SASEGT. The CDR3 length is 16 residues. The CDR3 protein is CASSENGLSGANVLAF. The CDR3 DNA follows: TGTGCCAGCAGTGAAAATGGACTCTCTGGGGCCAACGTCCTGGCTTTC.

In its sample, this clone was seen many times. The V gene is TRBV5-5, the J gene TRBJ1-1; tentative D call: TRBD1 (5 bases). The V end lost 6 bases, the J end lost 1 base, and 10 bases lay between the germline ends. Germline CDR1 reads SGHKS; CDR2 reads YYEKEE (reference sequence). The CDR3 loop spans 13 amino acids. For the CDR3, the DNA is TGTGCCAGCAAGATAGACAGGAACACTGAAGCTTTCTTT. This encodes CASKIDRNTEAFF.

This clone was seen more than once but under ten times. This sequence joins TRBV28 and TRBJ1-5; 7 nucleotides line up with TRBD1. The CDR3 length is 14 residues. The J segment lost 0 bases and the V segment lost 7 bases, leaving 3 bases of the junction unmatched. Germline V gene data show CDR1 as MDHEN and CDR2 as SYDVKM. CDR3 nucleotides: TGTGCCAGCATGACAGGGTCTAGCAATCAGCCCCAGCATTTT. It is translated as CASMTGSSNQPQHF. Complete variable domain (other parts from reference TRBV28 and TRBJ1-5): DVKVTQSSRYLVKRTGEKVFLECVQDMDHENMFWYRQDPGLGLRLIYFSYDVKMKEKGDIPEGYSVSREKKERFSLILESASTNQTSMYLCASMTGSSNQPQHFGDGTRLSIL.

By share, this clone ranks as medium-sized (0.01 to 0.1%). This chain links TRBV6-1 with TRBJ2-2; tentatively, D is TRBD1 (7 bases). Germline CDR1 reads MNHNS; CDR2 reads SASEGT. The V end was cut by 8 bases, the J end by 3 bases, with 16 bases between. The CDR3 spans 15 residues. Here the CDR3 DNA reads TGTGCCAGCGGGCGAGGAGGGGGCGACACCGGGGAGCTGTTTTTT. Protein product: CASGRGGGDTGELFF.

This sequence joins TRBV6-1 and TRBJ2-3; 10 nucleotides align to TRBD2. Germline values: CDR1 MNHNS, CDR2 SASEGT. The trim removed 7 bases at V and 1 base at J, leaving 8 bases unmatched. This CDR3 is 16 amino acids long. Here the CDR3 reads CASIRHTSGGTDTQYF. The CDR3 coding sequence is TGTGCCAGCATTCGACATACTAGCGGGGGCACAGATACGCAGTATTTT.

There are many counts of this clone. The chain combines TRBV20-1 with TRBJ1-2; D remains ambiguous. This CDR3 has 13 residues. Trimming pared 6 bases from V and 8 bases from J, leaving 19 bases between. Germline V lookup: CDR1 DFQATT, CDR2 SNEGSKA (reference sequence). For the CDR3, the DNA is TGCAGTGCCACAACGGGCGCGATTAGGGGCTACACCTTC. It is translated as CSATTGAIRGYTF.

The V gene is TRBV20-1, the J gene TRBJ1-1, with D hard to call. This CDR3 comprises 14 residues. The germline gives CDR1 DFQATT, CDR2 SNEGSKA (reference sequence). V dropped 6 bases and J dropped 3 bases, with 17 bases sitting between them. This chain's CDR3 is CSARIPGSDTEAFF. CDR3 nucleotide sequence: TGCAGTGCGCGAATCCCCGGGTCAGACACTGAAGCTTTCTTT.

This clone was counted at least ten times. This chain uses TRBV12-5 with TRBJ2-3, with 9 bases matching TRBD2. Germline V CDR1 and CDR2: LGHNT, FRNRAP. CDR3 size: 14 residues. Unmatched junction bases numbered 4, after V lost 6 bases and J lost 3 bases. The CDR3 sequence: CASGRTSGTDTQYF. CDR3 DNA: TGTGCTAGTGGCAGAACTAGCGGGACAGATACGCAGTATTTT. The full variable domain, rest sourced from reference TRBV12-5 and TRBJ2-3, is DARVTQTPRHKVTEMGQEVTMRCQPILGHNTVFWYRQTMMQGLELLAYFRNRAPLDDSGMPKDRFSAEMPDATLATLKIQPSEPRDSAVYFCASGRTSGTDTQYFGPGTRLTVL.

This clone was seen only a few times. The chain combines TRBV2 with TRBJ1-5, with D maybe TRBD1 (6 bases). Germline V gene sequence: CDR1 SNHLY, CDR2 FYNNEI. The CDR3 consists of 13 residues. V was clipped by 6 bases and J by 12 bases, with 18 bases between them. As DNA, the CDR3 is TGTGCCAGCAGACAGGGTAGCAATAAGCGCCAGCATTTT. It translates to CASRQGSNKRQHF.

This sequence joins TRBV5-1 and TRBJ1-3; D remains ambiguous. Trimming pared 0 bases from V and 0 bases from J, leaving 7 bases between. CDR3 length: 15 residues. Germline values: CDR1 SGHRS, CDR2 YFSETQ. The DNA for the CDR3 is TGCGCCAGCAGCTTGGACAGCCTCTCTGGAAACACCATATATTTT. As protein: CASSLDSLSGNTIYF.

At least ten counts were recorded for this clone. The chain is built from TRBV7-2 and TRBJ2-7; 9 nucleotides match TRBD2. Germline CDR1 is SGHTA and CDR2 is FQGNSA. The CDR3 contains 14 residues. V was clipped by 5 bases and J by 6 bases; unmatched bases: 8. CDR3 sequence: CASSTRSGRFEQYF. The CDR3 nucleotides read TGTGCCAGCAGCACCCGTAGCGGGAGATTCGAGCAGTACTTC.

This clone was seen more than once but under ten times. V is TRBV6-1 and J is TRBJ2-2; D possibly corresponds to TRBD1 (5 bases). Germline CDR1 is MNHNS and CDR2 is SASEGT. Trimming pared 3 bases from V and 5 bases from J, leaving 22 bases between. The CDR3 has 18 residues. The CDR3 region is CASSERPGTGMRTGELFF. The CDR3 DNA reads as TGTGCCAGCAGTGAGCGTCCCGGCACAGGAATGAGAACCGGGGAGCTGTTTTTT.

The rearrangement links TRBV20-1 to TRBJ2-7; D is uncertain. Germline V gives CDR1 DFQATT, CDR2 SNEGSKA (reference sequence). The CDR3 runs 13 residues. Deletions cut 3 bases from V and 0 bases from J, with 9 bases between. The CDR3 nucleotides read TGCAGTGCTAGTGCCAGAAACTCCTACGAGCAGTACTTC. This encodes CSASARNSYEQYF.

By share of the sample, this clone is medium-sized. The gene calls are TRBV3-1 and TRBJ2-7, with 7 bases lining up with TRBD2. Germline CDR1 and CDR2: LGHDT and YNNKEL (reference sequence). CDR3 length: 12 residues. With V trimmed by 2 bases and J by 6 bases, 1 base remained unmatched. CDR3 coding DNA: TGTGCCAGCAGCCAAAGCGGGGCCGAGCAGTACTTC. Its protein is CASSQSGAEQYF.

This clone came up many times. Since a much larger clone is just one base distant, this may be a read error. V gene TRBV4-1 combines with J gene TRBJ2-5; the match to TRBD2 covers 9 bases. Germline assignment: CDR1 MGHRA and CDR2 YSYEKL. The CDR3 contains 16 residues. The CDR3 DNA follows: TGCGCCAGCAACCAAGAAGGGAGTAGCGGGAGACAGACCCAGTACTTC. Its translation: CASNQEGSSGRQTQYF.

This chain connects TRBV7-8 to TRBJ1-5; D gene uncertain. Germline V gene sequence: CDR1 SGHVS, CDR2 FQNEAQ. CDR3 size: 14 residues. V gave up 5 bases and J gave up 4 bases, with 12 bases separating them. This chain's CDR3 is CASSEQELNQPQHF. CDR3 DNA: TGTGCCAGCAGCGAGCAGGAGCTGAATCAGCCCCAGCATTTT.

This clone has a count of ten or more. The CDR3 reads CASSLVLSGEQFF. The CDR3 DNA is TGTGCCAGCAGCTTAGTATTGAGTGGGGAGCAGTTCTTC. The chain is built from TRBV7-9 and TRBJ2-1, with D hard to call. The V gene's germline CDR1 is SEHNR and CDR2 FQNEAQ (reference sequence). The CDR3 consists of 13 residues. V gave up 1 base and J gave up 10 bases, with 11 bases separating them.

This clone turned up a few times. The chain is built from TRBV2 and TRBJ2-1; D uncertain. Germline V gene sequence: CDR1 SNHLY, CDR2 FYNNEI. The CDR3 runs 14 residues. V was trimmed by 6 bases and J by 4 bases, leaving 13 bases between them. The CDR3: CASSPRESYNEQFF. The CDR3 DNA reads as TGTGCCAGCAGCCCTAGAGAATCGTACAATGAGCAGTTCTTC.

This clone occurred many times. The gene calls are TRBV27 and TRBJ1-1; D unresolved. V was trimmed by 8 bases and J by 1 base, leaving 11 bases between them. CDR1 MNHEY and CDR2 SMNVEV come from the germline V gene (reference sequence). The CDR3 spans 13 residues. The CDR3, as DNA: TGTGCCAGCGGATATCAGGAGAACACTGAAGCTTTCTTT. Its translation is CASGYQENTEAFF.

This clone came up many times. A much larger clonotype is one base distant, so this may be a read error. The gene calls are TRBV6-1 and TRBJ1-1; D gene ambiguous. V was cut by 8 bases and J by 12 bases, with 16 bases left in between. CDR1 MNHNS and CDR2 SASEGT come from the germline V gene. The CDR3 length is 11 residues. CDR3 sequence (DNA): TGTGCCAGCTGCCAGGAGGGAGAAACTTTCTTT. Translated, it gives CASCQEGETFF.

This clone was counted a few times. J is TRBJ2-7 and V is TRBV13; D is perhaps TRBD2 (5 bases). This CDR3 comprises 16 residues. Trimming removed 0 bases from V and 2 bases from J, with 14 bases in between. In germline, CDR1 is PRHDT, CDR2 FYEKMQ (reference sequence). For the CDR3, the DNA is TGTGCCAGCAGCTTAGGCTTTGCGACTACGACCTACGAGCAGTACTTC. Protein sequence: CASSLGFATTTYEQYF.

This clone was counted at least ten times. V and J are TRBV19 and TRBJ2-5; 7 bases fit TRBD1. CDR1 and CDR2 from the germline V gene are LNHDA and SQIVND (reference sequence). CDR3 length: 16 residues. The V segment lost 6 bases and the J segment 3 bases; nucleotides outside the gene matches: 13. DNA of the CDR3: TGTGCCAGTAGCTTATATTGGGACAGTGGGGAAGAGACCCAGTACTTC. Translated, it gives CASSLYWDSGEETQYF.